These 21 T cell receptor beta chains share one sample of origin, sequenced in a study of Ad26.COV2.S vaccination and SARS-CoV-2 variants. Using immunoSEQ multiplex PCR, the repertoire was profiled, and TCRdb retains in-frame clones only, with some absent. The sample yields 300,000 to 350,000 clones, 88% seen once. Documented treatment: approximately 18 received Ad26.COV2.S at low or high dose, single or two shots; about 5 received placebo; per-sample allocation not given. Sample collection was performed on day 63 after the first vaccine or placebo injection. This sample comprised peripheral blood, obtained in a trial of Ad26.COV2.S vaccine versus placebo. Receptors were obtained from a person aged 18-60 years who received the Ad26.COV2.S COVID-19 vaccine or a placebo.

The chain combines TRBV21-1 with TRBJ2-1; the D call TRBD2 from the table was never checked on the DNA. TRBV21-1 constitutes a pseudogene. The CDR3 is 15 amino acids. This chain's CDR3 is CASSPKGTSNNEQFF. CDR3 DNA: TGTGCCAGCAGCCCGAAGGGGACTAGCAACAATGAGCAGTTCTTC.

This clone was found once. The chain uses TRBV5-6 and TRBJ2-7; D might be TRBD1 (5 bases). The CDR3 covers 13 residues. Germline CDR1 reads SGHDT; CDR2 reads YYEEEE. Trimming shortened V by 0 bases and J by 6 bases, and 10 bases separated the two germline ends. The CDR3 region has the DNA TGTGCCAGCAGCTTGGGAGGCAGGGCCGAGCAGTACTTC. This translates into CASSLGGRAEQYF.

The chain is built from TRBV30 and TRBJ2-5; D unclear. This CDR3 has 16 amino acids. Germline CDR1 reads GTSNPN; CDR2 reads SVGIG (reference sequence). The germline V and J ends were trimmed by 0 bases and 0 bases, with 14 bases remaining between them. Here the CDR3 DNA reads TGTGCCTGGAGTGTACTTAGACTCCGGTACCAAGAGACCCAGTACTTC. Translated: CAWSVLRLRYQETQYF.

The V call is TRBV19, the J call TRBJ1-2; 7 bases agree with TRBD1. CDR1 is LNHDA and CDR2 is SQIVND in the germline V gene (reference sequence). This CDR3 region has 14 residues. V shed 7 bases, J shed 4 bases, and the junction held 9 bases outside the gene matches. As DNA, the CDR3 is TGTGCCAGTAACGTCGCAGGGGGTGGCTATGGCTACACCTTC. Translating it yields CASNVAGGGYGYTF.

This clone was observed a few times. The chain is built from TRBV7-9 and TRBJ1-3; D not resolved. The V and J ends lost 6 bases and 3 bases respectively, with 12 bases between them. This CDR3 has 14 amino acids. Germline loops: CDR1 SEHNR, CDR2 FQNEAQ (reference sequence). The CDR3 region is CASSTKGGGNTIYF. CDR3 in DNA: TGTGCCAGCAGTACCAAGGGAGGTGGAAACACCATATATTTT.

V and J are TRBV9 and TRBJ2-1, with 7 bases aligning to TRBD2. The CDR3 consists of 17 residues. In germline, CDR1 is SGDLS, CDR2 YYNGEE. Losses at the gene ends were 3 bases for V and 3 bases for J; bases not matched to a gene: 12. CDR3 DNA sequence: TGTGCCAGCAGCGGGTTACCACTAGCGAACCACTACAATGAGCAGTTCTTC. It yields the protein CASSGLPLANHYNEQFF.

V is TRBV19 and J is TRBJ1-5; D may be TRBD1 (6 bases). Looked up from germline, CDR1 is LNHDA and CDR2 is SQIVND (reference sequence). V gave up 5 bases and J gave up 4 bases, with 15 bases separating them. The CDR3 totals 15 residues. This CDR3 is CASSWYGGQNQPQHF. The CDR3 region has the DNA TGTGCCAGTAGTTGGTACGGGGGACAAAATCAGCCCCAGCATTTT.

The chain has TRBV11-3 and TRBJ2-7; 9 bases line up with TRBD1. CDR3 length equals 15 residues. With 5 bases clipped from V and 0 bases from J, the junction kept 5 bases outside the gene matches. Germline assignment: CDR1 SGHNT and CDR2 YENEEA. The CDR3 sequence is CASSPDRGFSYEQYF. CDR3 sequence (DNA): TGTGCCAGCAGCCCCGACAGGGGGTTCTCCTACGAGCAGTACTTC.

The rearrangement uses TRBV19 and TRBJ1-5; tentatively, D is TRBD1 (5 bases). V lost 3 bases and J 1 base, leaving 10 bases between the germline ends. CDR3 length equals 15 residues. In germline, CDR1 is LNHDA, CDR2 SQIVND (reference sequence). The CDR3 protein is CASSIWGSSNQPQHF. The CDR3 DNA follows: TGTGCCAGTAGTATTTGGGGGTCCAGCAATCAGCCCCAGCATTTT.

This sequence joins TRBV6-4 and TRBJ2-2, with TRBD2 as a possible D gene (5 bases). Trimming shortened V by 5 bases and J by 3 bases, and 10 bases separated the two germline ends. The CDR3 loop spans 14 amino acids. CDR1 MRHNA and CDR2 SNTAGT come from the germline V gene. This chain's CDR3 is CASSQGSDTGELFF. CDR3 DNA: TGTGCCAGCAGTCAAGGGAGCGACACCGGGGAGCTGTTTTTT.

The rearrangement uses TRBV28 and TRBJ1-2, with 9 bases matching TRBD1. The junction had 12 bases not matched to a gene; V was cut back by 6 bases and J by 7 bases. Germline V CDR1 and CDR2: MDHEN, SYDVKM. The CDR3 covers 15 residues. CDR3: CASRLQGALGSGYTF. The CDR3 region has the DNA TGTGCCAGCAGGTTACAGGGGGCCCTTGGTTCTGGCTACACCTTC.

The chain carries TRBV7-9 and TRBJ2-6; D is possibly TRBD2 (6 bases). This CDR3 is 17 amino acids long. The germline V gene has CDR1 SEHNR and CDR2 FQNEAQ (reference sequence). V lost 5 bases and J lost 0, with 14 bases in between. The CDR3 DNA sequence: TGTGCCAGCAGCCTCGGCCCGGGGGTCTCTGGGGCCAACGTCCTGACTTTC. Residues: CASSLGPGVSGANVLTF.

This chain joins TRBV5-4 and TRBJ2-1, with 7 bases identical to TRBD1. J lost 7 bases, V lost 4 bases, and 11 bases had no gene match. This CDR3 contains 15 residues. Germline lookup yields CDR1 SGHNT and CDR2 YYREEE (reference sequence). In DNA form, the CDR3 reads TGTGCCAGCAGCCTCGACAGGGTAGGCAGGAATGAGCAGTTCTTC. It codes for CASSLDRVGRNEQFF.

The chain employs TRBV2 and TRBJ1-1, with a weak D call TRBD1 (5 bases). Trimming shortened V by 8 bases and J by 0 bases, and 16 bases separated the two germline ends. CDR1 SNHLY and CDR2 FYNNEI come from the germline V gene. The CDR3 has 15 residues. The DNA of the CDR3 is TGTGCCAGCGTCGTTGGGGGGGTTTTGAACACTGAAGCTTTCTTT. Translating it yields CASVVGGVLNTEAFF.

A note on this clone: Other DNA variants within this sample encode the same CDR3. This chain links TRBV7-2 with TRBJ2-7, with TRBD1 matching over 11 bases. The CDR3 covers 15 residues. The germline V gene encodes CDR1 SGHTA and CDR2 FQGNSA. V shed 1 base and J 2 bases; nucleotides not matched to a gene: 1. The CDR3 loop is CASSLVGQGAYEQYF. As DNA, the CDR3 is TGTGCCAGCAGCTTAGTGGGACAGGGGGCCTACGAGCAGTACTTC.

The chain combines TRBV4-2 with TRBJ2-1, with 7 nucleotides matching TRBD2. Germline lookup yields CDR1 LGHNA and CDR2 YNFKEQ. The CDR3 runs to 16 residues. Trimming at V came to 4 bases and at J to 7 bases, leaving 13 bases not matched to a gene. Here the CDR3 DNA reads TGTGCCAGCAGCCGGGGCCCGGACGGGAGGAAAAATGAGCAGTTCTTC. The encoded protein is CASSRGPDGRKNEQFF.

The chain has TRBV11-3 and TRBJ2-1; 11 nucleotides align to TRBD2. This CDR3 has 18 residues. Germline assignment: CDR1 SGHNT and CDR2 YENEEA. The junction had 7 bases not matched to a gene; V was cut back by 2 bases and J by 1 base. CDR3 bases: TGTGCCAGCAGCTTAAAGGCTAGCGGGGGGCAATCCTACAATGAGCAGTTCTTC. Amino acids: CASSLKASGGQSYNEQFF.

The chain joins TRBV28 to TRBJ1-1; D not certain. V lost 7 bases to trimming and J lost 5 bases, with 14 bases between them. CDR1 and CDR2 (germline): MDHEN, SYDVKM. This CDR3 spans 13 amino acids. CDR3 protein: CASNPRAGTEAFF. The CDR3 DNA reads TGTGCCAGCAACCCGAGGGCGGGAACTGAAGCTTTCTTT. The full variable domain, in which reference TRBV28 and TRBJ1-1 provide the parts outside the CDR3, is DVKVTQSSRYLVKRTGEKVFLECVQDMDHENMFWYRQDPGLGLRLIYFSYDVKMKEKGDIPEGYSVSREKKERFSLILESASTNQTSMYLCASNPRAGTEAFFGQGTRLTVV.

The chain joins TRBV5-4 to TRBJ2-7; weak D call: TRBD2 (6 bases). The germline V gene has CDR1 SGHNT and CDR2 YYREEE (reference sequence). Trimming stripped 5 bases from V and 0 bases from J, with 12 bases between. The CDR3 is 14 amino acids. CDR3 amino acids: CASRLEGSSYEQYF. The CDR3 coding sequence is TGTGCCAGCAGACTGGAGGGGAGCTCCTACGAGCAGTACTTC. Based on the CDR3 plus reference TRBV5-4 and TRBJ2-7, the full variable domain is ETGVTQSPTHLIKTRGQQVTLRCSSQSGHNTVSWYQQALGQGPQFIFQYYREEENGRGNFPPRFSGLQFPNYSSELNVNALELDDSALYLCASRLEGSSYEQYFGPGTRLTVT.

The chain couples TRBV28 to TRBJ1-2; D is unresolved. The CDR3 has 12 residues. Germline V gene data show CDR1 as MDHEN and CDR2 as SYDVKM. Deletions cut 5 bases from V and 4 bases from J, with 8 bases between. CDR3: CASSPTGYGYTF. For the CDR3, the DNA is TGTGCCAGCAGTCCGACGGGCTATGGCTACACCTTC.

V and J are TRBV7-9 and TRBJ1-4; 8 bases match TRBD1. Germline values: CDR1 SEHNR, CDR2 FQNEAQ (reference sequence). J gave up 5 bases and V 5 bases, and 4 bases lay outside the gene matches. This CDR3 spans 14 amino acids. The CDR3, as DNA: TGTGCCAGCAGCAGTGGACAGGGAAATGAAAAACTGTTTTTT. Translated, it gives CASSSGQGNEKLFF.